This is a list of T cell receptor beta chains from one sample in a study of shared clonotypes between healthy human individuals. Only in-frame clones appear in the TCRdb table, and some are missing; sequencing was by immunoSEQ multiplex PCR. The sample yields about 2,200,000 clones, 85% to 95% seen once. Sequencing was done on a sample of naive CD8+ T cells from PBMCs. The origin of the receptors is a man aged 18 to 29 in good health. Some clones in this sample may be carry-over from other donors' samples. CDR3s include the opening cysteine and the closing phenylalanine or tryptophan. D genes are given only for firm matches. Some rows have no size entry. The others give once, few or many, or a class for an expanded clone.

TRBJ2-6 | . | TRBV9 | . | TGTGCCAGCAGAGCCTCCCTCTCTGGGGCCAACGTCCTGACTTTC | CASRASLSGANVLTF
TRBJ2-1 | TRBD1 | TRBV27 | . | TGTGCCAGCAGACAGGGGCCGGCTTACAATGAGCAGTTCTTC | CASRQGPAYNEQFF
TRBJ1-3 | . | TRBV7-9 | . | TGTGCCAGCAGCTTAGCGCAGGACACCATATATTTT | CASSLAQDTIYF
TRBJ1-3 | . | TRBV11-1 | . | TGTGCCAGCAGCTTAACACGGGATACTGGAAACACCATATATTTT | CASSLTRDTGNTIYF
TRBJ2-1 | TRBD1 | TRBV29-1 | . | TGCAGCGTCTGGGGACAGGACAGGGTAAAGAATGAGCAGTTCTTC | CSVWGQDRVKNEQFF
TRBJ1-2 | TRBD1 | TRBV19 | . | TGTGCCAGTAGTATTGAAGGGACCGGGACAGGTGGTTATGGCTACACCTTC | CASSIEGTGTGGYGYTF
TRBJ2-7 | TRBD1 | TRBV7-6 | . | TGTGCCAGCAGCCTCAGTACAGGGGGCGAGCAGTACTTC | CASSLSTGGEQYF
TRBJ2-1 | TRBD1 | TRBV28 | . | TGTGCCAGCAGTTTTCGACAGGGGGGTTCGAAAAATGAGCAGTTCTTC | CASSFRQGGSKNEQFF
TRBJ2-7 | TRBD2 | TRBV29-1 | . | TGCAGCGTTGAAGACGGGACTAGCGGGACCTACGAGCAGTACTTC | CSVEDGTSGTYEQYF
TRBJ2-5 | . | TRBV5-1 | . | TGCGCCAGCAGCTTGCGGACCTTTCAAGAGACCCAGTACTTC | CASSLRTFQETQYF
TRBJ2-7 | . | TRBV27 | . | TGTGCCAGCAGTTTAGGGCAGAGCTACGAGCAGTACTTC | CASSLGQSYEQYF
TRBJ2-1 | TRBD2 | TRBV7-2 | . | TGTGCCAGCAGCATTACGGGACTAGCGGGAGCAAATTCATGGAATGAGCAGTTCTTC | CASSITGLAGANSWNEQFF
TRBJ2-7 | TRBD2 | TRBV11-2 | . | TGTGCCAGCAGCTCTTTAACTAGCGGAGCCGCCTACGAGCAGTACTTC | CASSSLTSGAAYEQYF
TRBJ2-7 | . | TRBV5-1 | . | TGCGCCAGCAGCGGGACCGGGACGGGCATCCCCGAGCAGTACTTC | CASSGTGTGIPEQYF
TRBJ2-7 | TRBD1 | TRBV4-2 | . | TGTGCCAGCAGCCAGGCGGGACAGGGGAGCTCCTACGAGCAGTACTTC | CASSQAGQGSSYEQYF
TRBJ2-5 | TRBD2 | TRBV28 | . | TGTGCCAGCAGTTGTCGTCCAGGACAGGGCCGACTAGCGGGTATCGAGACCCAGTACTTC | CASSCRPGQGRLAGIETQYF
TRBJ2-5 | . | TRBV4-2 | . | TGTGCCAGCAGCCAAATCCTCGGGAGACCCCAAGAGACCCAGTACTTC | CASSQILGRPQETQYF
TRBJ1-2 | TRBD1 | TRBV7-2 | . | TGTGCCAGCAGCTTAAGGCCCCCGGGACAGGATATCTATGGCTACACCTTC | CASSLRPPGQDIYGYTF
TRBJ2-3 | TRBD2 | TRBV7-3 | once | TGTGCCAGCAGCCTACAGTCGGGAGGTGATACGCAGTATTTT | CASSLQSGGDTQYF